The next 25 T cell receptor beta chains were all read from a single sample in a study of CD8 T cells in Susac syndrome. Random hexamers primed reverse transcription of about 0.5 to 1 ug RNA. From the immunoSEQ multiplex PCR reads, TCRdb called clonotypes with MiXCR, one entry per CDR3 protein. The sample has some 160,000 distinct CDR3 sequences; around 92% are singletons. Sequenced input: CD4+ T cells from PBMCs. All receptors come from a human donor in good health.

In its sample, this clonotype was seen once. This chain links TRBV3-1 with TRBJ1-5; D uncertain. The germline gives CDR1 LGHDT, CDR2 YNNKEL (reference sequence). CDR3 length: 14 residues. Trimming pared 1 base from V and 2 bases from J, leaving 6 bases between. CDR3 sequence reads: CASSQGWGNQPQHF. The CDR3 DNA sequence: TGTGCCAGCAGCCAAGGCTGGGGCAATCAGCCCCAGCATTTT.

DNA of the CDR3: TGTGCCAGCAGTCAGGGAGGGGTTTTAATTTCACCCCTCCACTTT. Its translation: CASSQGGVLISPLHF. The gene calls are TRBV25-1 and TRBJ1-6; D may be TRBD1 (5 bases). V gave up 5 bases and J gave up 9 bases, with 17 bases separating them. The CDR3 is 15 amino acids. Germline lookup yields CDR1 MGHDK and CDR2 SYGVNS.

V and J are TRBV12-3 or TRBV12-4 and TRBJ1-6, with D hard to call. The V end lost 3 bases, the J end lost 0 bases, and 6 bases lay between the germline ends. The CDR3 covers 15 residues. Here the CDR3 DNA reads TGTGCCAGCAGTTTTCGGGCCTCCTATAATTCACCCCTCCACTTT. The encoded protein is CASSFRASYNSPLHF.

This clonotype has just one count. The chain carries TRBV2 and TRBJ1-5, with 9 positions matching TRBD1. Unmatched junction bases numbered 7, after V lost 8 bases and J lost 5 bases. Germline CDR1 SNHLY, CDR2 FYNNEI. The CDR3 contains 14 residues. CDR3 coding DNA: TGTGCCAGCTCCGGGACAGGGAATTATCAGCCCCAGCATTTT. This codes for CASSGTGNYQPQHF.

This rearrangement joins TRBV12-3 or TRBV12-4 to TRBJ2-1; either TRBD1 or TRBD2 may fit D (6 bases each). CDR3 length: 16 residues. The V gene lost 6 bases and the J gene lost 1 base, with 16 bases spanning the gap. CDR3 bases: TGTGCCAGCAGGGAACTTCAGGGGAGGTCCTACAATGAGCAGTTCTTC. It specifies CASRELQGRSYNEQFF.

The CDR3 nucleotides read TGCAGCGTTGTAGGACTGTCGTTCTTGAACGAGCAGTACTTC. This encodes CSVVGLSFLNEQYF. The chain employs TRBV29-1 and TRBJ2-7; D possibly corresponds to TRBD2 (5 bases). Germline V gene data show CDR1 as SQVTM and CDR2 as ANQGSEA. The CDR3 totals 14 residues. V was clipped by 4 bases and J by 5 bases, with 18 bases between them.

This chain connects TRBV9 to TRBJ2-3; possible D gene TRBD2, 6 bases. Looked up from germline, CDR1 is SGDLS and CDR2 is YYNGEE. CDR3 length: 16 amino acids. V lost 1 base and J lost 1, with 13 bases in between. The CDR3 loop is CASSVLARVGTDTQYF. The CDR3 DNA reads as TGTGCCAGCAGCGTACTAGCGCGGGTCGGCACAGATACGCAGTATTTT.

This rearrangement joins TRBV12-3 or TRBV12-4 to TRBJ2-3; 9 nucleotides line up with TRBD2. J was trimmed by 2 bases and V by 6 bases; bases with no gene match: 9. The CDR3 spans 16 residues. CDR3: CASRSERGDITDTQYF. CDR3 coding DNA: TGTGCCAGCAGGTCCGAGCGGGGGGACATCACAGATACGCAGTATTTT.

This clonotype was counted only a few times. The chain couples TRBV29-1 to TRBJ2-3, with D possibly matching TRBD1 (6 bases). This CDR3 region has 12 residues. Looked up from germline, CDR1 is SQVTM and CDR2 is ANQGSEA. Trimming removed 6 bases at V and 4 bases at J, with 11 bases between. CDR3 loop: CSVEAGADTQYF. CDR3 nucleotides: TGCAGCGTCGAGGCAGGGGCAGATACGCAGTATTTT.

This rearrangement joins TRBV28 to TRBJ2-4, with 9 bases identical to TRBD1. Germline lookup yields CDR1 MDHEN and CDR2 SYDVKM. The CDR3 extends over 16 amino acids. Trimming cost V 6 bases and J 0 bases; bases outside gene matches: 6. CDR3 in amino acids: CASSVTGGVAKNIQYF. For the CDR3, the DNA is TGTGCCAGCAGCGTAACAGGGGGCGTAGCCAAAAACATTCAGTACTTC.

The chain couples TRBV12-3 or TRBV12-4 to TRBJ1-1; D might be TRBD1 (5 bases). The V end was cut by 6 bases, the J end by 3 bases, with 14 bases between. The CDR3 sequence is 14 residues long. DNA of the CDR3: TGTGCCAGCAGCGTCCGGGGGACGGACACTGAAGCTTTCTTT. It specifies CASSVRGTDTEAFF.

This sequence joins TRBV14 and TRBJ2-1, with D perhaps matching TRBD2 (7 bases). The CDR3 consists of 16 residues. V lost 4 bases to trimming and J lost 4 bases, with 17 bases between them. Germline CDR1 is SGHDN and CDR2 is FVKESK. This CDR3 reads CASSRLGGLAYNEQFF. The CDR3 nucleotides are TGTGCCAGCAGCCGGTTGGGGGGGCTGGCATACAATGAGCAGTTCTTC. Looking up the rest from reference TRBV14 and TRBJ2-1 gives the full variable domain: EAGVTQFPSHSVIEKGQTVTLRCDPISGHDNLYWYRRVMGKEIKFLLHFVKESKQDESGMPNNRFLAERTGGTYSTLKVQPAELEDSGVYFCASSRLGGLAYNEQFFGPGTRLTVL.

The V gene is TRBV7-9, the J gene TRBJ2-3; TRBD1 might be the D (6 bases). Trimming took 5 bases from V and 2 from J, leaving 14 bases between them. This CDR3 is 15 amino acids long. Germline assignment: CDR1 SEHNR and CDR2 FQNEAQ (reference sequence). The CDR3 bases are TGTGCCAGCAGCCTACCGGACAGATTCACAGATACGCAGTATTTT. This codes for CASSLPDRFTDTQYF.

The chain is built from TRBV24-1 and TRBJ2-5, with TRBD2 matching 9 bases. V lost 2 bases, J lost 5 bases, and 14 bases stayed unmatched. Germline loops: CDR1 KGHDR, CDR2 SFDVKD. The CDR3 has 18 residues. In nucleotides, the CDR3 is TGTGCCACCAGTGATTCCCCTGGGACTAGCTGGGGGCGGGAGACCCAGTACTTC. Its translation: CATSDSPGTSWGRETQYF.

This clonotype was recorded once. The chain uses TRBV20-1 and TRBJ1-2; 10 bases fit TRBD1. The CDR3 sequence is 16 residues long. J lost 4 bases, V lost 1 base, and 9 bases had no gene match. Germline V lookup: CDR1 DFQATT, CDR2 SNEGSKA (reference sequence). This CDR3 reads CSARARDRGFSYGYTF. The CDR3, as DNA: TGCAGTGCTAGAGCTCGGGACAGGGGATTTAGCTATGGCTACACCTTC.

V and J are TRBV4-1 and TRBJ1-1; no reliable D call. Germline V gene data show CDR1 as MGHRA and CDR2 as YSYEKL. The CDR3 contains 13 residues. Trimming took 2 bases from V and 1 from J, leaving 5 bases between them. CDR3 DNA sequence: TGCGCCAGCAGCCAACTAGGGAACACTGAAGCTTTCTTT. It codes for CASSQLGNTEAFF.

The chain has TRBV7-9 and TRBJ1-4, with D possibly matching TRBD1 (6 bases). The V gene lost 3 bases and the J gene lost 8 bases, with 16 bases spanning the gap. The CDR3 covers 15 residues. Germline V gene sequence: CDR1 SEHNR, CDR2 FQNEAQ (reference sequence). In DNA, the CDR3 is TGTGCCAGCAGCTTCAACAGGGATTTTGGCGAAAAACTGTTTTTT. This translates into CASSFNRDFGEKLFF.

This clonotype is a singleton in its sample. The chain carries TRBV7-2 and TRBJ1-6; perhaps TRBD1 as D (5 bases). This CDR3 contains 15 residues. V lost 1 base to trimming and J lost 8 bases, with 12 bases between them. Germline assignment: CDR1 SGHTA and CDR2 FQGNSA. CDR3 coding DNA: TGTGCCAGCAGCTTAGGGGGCTGGAGGGATTCACCCCTCCACTTT. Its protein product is CASSLGGWRDSPLHF.

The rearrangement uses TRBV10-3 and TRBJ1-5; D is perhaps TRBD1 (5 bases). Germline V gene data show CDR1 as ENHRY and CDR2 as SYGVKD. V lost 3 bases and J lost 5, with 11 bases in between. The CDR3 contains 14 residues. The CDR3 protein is CAISDGGFYQPQHF. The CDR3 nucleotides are TGTGCCATCAGTGACGGGGGATTTTATCAGCCCCAGCATTTT.

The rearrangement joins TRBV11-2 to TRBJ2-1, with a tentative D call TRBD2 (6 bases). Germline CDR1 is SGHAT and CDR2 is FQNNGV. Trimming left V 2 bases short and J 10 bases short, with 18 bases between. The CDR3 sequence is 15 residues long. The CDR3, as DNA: TGTGCCAGCAGCTTATTGGGCTTGACTAGTAAGGAGCAGTTCTTC. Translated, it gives CASSLLGLTSKEQFF.

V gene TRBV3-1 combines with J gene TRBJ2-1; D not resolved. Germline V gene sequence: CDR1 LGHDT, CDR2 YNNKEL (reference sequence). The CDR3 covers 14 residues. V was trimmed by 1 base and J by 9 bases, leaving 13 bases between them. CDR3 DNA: TGTGCCAGCAGCCAAGTTCGTAGTGTGGGTGAGCAGTTCTTC. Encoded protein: CASSQVRSVGEQFF.

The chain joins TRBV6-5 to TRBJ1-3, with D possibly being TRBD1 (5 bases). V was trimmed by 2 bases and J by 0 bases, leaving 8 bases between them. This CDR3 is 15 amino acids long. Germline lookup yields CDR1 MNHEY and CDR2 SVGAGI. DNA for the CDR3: TGTGCCAGCAGTTACGGGGCGTACTCTGGAAACACCATATATTTT. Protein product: CASSYGAYSGNTIYF.

The CDR3 protein is CASSPRASTGELFF. The CDR3 coding sequence is TGTGCCAGCAGTCCCCGGGCCTCCACCGGGGAGCTGTTTTTT. V usage is TRBV12-3 or TRBV12-4 and J usage is TRBJ2-2; no clear D. This CDR3 contains 14 residues. V was trimmed by 5 bases and J by 4 bases, leaving 11 bases between them.

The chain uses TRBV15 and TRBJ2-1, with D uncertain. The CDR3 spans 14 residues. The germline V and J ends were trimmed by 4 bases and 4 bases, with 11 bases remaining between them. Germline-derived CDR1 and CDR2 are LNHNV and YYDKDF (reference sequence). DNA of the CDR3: TGTGCCACCAGCACGAGAAAGCCTTACAATGAGCAGTTCTTC. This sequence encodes CATSTRKPYNEQFF.

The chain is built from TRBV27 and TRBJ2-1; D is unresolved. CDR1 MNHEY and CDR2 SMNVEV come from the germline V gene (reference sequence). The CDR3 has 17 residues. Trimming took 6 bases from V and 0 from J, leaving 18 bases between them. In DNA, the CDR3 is TGTGCCAGCAGAAGTACCCCTGATGTTTACTCCTACAATGAGCAGTTCTTC. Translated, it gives CASRSTPDVYSYNEQFF.